The clone carrying this TCR beta chain appeared many times. Described time point: newly diagnosed GD, antithyroid drugs for less than 3 months. TCR sequences were obtained from RNA taken from PBMCs. To make TCR beta libraries, researchers used iRepertoire HTBI primers and Arm-PCR of CDR3 regions. TCRdb ran MiXCR on the multiplex PCR reads and lists one entry per CDR3 protein. The top ten hold 9.5% to 15% of the sample, which has fewer than 500,000 distinct CDR3 sequences, 15% to 20% seen once. This entry is derived from a study of regulatory T cells in long-lasting Graves disease. These data were likewise used in another study, on T cells in Graves' hyperthyroidism and ophthalmopathy. Turning to that study: Thyroid ultrasound, orbital computed tomography, clinical symptoms, and serum thyroxine and TRAb underpinned diagnoses.

The sequenced sample was peripheral blood mononuclear cells (PBMCs), obtained at new diagnosis, from a patient treated with antithyroid drugs. The source is a man in his forties with Graves disease.

CDR3 DNA: TGTGCCAGCAGGCTAAGGGACTCGTGGGGAGAGACCCAGTACTTC. Protein: CASRLRDSWGETQYF. The chain uses TRBV28 and TRBJ2-5, with a possible D match to TRBD2 (6 bases). CDR1 is MDHEN, CDR2 SYDVKM, per germline. The CDR3 spans 15 residues. V lost 6 bases, J lost 4 bases, and 18 bases lay in between.